This T cell receptor beta chain was identified in a study of T cell clusters in autoimmune cytopenias. Each sample's input was approximately 270 ng genomic DNA, 38,000 or so genome equivalents. TRB was amplified by touch-down multiplex PCR, primer pools A and B combined. Reprocessing the multiplex PCR reads, TCRdb reports a single entry for every CDR3 protein and omits DNA. The sample table sets out 5,100 or so distinct CDR3 sequences. The CDR3 spans 13 residues. Germline V CDR1 and CDR2: MNHEY, SMNVEV (reference sequence). The same sample was also used in a study of T cell repertoires in aging, cancer and after chemotherapy. That paper adds: Compared with age-matched healthy donors, untreated hematological or solid cancer patients showed higher blood TCR clonality. Across the chemotherapy interval, each cancer cohort showed higher median generation probability, suggesting thymic rebound.

Sequencing was done on a sample of peripheral blood. The TCR originated in a human donor in good health. This rearrangement joins TRBV27 to TRBJ1-2. CDR3 sequence: CASSFWGGYGYTF.